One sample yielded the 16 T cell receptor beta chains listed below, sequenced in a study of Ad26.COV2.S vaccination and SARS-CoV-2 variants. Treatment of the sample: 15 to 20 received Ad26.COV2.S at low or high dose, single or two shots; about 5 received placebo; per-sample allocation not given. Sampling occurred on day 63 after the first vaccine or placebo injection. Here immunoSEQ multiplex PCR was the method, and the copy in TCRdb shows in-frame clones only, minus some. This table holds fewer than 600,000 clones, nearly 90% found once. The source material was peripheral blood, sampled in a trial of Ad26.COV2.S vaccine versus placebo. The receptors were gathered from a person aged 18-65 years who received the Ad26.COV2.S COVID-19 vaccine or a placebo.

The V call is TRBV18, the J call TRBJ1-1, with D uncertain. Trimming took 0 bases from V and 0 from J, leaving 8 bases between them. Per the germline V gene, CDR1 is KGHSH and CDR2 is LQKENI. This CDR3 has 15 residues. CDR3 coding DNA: TGTGCCAGCTCACCACCGTGGAGTGTGAACACTGAAGCTTTCTTT. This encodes CASSPPWSVNTEAFF.

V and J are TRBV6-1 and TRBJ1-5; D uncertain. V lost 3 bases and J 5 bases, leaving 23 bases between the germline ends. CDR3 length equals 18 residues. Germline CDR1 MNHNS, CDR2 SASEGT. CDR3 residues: CASSESSSWTGRYQPQHF. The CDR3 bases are TGTGCCAGCAGTGAGAGTAGTTCATGGACGGGGAGATATCAGCCCCAGCATTTT.

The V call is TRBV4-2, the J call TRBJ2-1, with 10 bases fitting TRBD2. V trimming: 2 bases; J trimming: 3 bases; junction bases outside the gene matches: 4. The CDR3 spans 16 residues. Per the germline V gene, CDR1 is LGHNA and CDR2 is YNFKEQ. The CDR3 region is CASSQPIAGGYNEQFF. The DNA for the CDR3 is TGTGCCAGCAGCCAACCCATAGCGGGGGGCTACAATGAGCAGTTCTTC.

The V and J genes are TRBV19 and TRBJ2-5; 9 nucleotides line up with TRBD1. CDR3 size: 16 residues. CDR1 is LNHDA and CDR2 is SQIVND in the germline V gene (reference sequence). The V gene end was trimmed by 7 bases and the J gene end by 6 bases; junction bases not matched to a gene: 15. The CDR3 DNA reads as TGTGCCAGTACCCCACCGGGACAGGGATTGGGTCAGACCCAGTACTTC. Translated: CASTPPGQGLGQTQYF. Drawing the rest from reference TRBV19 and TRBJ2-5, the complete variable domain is DGGITQSPKYLFRKEGQNVTLSCEQNLNHDAMYWYRQDPGQGLRLIYYSQIVNDFQKGDIAEGYSVSREKKESFPLTVTSAQKNPTAFYLCASTPPGQGLGQTQYFGPGTRLLVL.

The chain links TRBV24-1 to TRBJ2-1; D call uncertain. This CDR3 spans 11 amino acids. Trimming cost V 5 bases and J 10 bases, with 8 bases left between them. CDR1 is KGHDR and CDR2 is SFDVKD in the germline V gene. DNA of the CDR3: TGTGCCACCAGTGGTTGGGGAGAGCAGTTCTTC. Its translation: CATSGWGEQFF.

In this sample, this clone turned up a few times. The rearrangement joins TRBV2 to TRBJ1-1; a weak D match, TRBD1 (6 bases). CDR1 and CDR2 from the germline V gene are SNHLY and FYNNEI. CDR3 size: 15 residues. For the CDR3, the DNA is TGTGCAAGAGAGGGGGGGCCCTCACGAAACACTGAAGCTTTCTTT. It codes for CAREGGPSRNTEAFF.

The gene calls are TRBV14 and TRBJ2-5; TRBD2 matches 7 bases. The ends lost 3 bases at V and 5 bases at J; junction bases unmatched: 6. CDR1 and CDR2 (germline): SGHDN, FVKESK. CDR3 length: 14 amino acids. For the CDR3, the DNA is TGTGCCAGCAGCCACGGACTAGTCGGGGAGACCCAGTACTTC. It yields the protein CASSHGLVGETQYF.

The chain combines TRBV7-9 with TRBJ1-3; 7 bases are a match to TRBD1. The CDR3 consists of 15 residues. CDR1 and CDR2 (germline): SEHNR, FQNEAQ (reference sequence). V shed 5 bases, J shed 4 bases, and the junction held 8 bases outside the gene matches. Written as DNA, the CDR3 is TGTGCCAGCAGCACTGACAGGGCGGAAGGAAACACCATATATTTT. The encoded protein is CASSTDRAEGNTIYF.

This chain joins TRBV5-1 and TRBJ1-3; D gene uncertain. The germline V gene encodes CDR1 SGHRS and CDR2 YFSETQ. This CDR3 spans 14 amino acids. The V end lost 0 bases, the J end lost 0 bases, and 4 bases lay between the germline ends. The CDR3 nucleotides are TGCGCCAGCAGCTTGGCATACTCTGGAAACACCATATATTTT. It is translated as CASSLAYSGNTIYF.

This CDR3 is CASSLGQGWSGNTIYF. CDR3 bases: TGCGCCAGCAGCTTGGGACAGGGCTGGTCTGGAAACACCATATATTTT. The V call is TRBV5-1, the J call TRBJ1-3; TRBD1 matches at 7 bases. The CDR3 is made up of 16 amino acids. The germline V gene encodes CDR1 SGHRS and CDR2 YFSETQ. The V and J ends lost 0 bases and 1 base, in that order; junction bases with no gene match: 4.

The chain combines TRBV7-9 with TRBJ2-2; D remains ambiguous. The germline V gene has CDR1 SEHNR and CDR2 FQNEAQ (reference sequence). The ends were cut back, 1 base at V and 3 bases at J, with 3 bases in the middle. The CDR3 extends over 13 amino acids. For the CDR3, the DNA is TGTGCCAGCAGCTTAGACTACACCGGGGAGCTGTTTTTT. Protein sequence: CASSLDYTGELFF.

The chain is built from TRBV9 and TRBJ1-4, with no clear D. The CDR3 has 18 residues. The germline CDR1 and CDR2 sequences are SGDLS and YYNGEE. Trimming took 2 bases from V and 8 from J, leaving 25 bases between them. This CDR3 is CASSVTPPLHSAYEKLFF. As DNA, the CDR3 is TGTGCCAGCAGCGTCACCCCCCCGTTACACTCGGCATACGAAAAACTGTTTTTT.

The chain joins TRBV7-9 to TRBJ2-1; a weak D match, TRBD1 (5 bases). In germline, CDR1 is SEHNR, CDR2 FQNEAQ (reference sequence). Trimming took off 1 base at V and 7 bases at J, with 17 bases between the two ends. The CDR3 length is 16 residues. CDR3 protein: CASSLVQGRKGNEQFF. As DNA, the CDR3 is TGTGCCAGCAGCTTAGTCCAGGGTCGGAAGGGTAATGAGCAGTTCTTC.

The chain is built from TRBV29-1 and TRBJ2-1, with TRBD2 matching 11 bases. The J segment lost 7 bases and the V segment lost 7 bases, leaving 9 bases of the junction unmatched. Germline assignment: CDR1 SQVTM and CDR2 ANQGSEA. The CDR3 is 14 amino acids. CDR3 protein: CSADTSGSFNEQFF. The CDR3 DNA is TGCAGCGCGGATACTAGCGGGAGTTTTAATGAGCAGTTCTTC.

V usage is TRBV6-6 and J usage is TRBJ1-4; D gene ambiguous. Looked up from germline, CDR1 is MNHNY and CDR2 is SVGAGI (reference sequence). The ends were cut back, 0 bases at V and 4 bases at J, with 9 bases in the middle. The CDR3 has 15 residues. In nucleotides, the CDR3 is TGTGCCAGCAGTTACTCGCGTGACATTAATGAAAAACTGTTTTTT. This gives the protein CASSYSRDINEKLFF.

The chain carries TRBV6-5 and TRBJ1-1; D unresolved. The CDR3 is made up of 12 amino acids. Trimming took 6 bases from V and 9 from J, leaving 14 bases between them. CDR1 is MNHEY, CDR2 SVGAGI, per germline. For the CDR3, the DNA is TGTGCCAGCAGCCGTCAAACAGAGAAAGCTTTCTTT. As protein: CASSRQTEKAFF.